The 11 T cell receptor beta chains presented below share a single source sample, sequenced in a study of T cell responses to AZD1222 COVID-19 vaccine. Some clones are missing from TCRdb's copy, which holds only in-frame ones; the method was immunoSEQ multiplex PCR. The data contain 150,000 to 200,000 clones, around 92% of them singletons. Sample: peripheral blood, taken on day 0 of AZD1222 vaccination. All receptors come from an adult in good health.

This chain connects TRBV21-1 to TRBJ2-7. TRBV21-1 constitutes a pseudogene. The CDR3 totals 15 residues. The CDR3 bases are TGTGCCAGCTCGCCGGCCCGGGACCACTCCTACGAGCAGTACTTC. Translating gives CASSPARDHSYEQYF.

The rearrangement joins TRBV9 to TRBJ2-2; a weak D match, TRBD1 (5 bases). The CDR3 sequence is 11 residues long. Germline V gene sequence: CDR1 SGDLS, CDR2 YYNGEE. V was pared by 7 bases and J by 6 bases, with 7 bases between. In nucleotides, the CDR3 is TGTGCCAGCCAAGGGGCCGGGGAGCTGTTTTTT. Translation: CASQGAGELFF.

The chain joins TRBV25-1 to TRBJ1-3, with TRBD1 matching over 7 bases. This CDR3 is built from 12 residues. V was clipped by 3 bases and J by 8 bases; unmatched bases: 1. Germline CDR1 and CDR2: MGHDK and SYGVNS. The CDR3 sequence is CASSDRGYTIYF. CDR3 in DNA: TGTGCCAGCAGTGACAGGGGGTACACCATATATTTT.

The V call is TRBV10-3, the J call TRBJ2-3; D is possibly TRBD2 (6 bases). CDR3 size: 13 residues. Germline V gene lookup returns CDR1 ENHRY and CDR2 SYGVKD. The V end was cut by 11 bases, the J end by 2 bases, with 14 bases between. The CDR3 reads CAASGGPTDTQYF. DNA for the CDR3: TGTGCCGCTTCCGGGGGTCCCACAGATACGCAGTATTTT.

This rearrangement joins TRBV12-3 or TRBV12-4 to TRBJ2-5; D not resolved. V gave up 3 bases and J gave up 2 bases, with 7 bases separating them. CDR3 length equals 13 residues. CDR3 amino acids: CASSLGQQETQYF. CDR3 coding DNA: TGTGCCAGCAGTTTGGGCCAGCAAGAGACCCAGTACTTC.

The chain couples TRBV20-1 to TRBJ2-1; D remains ambiguous. The germline V and J ends were trimmed by 4 bases and 8 bases, with 9 bases remaining between them. Per germline, CDR1 DFQATT and CDR2 SNEGSKA (reference sequence). This CDR3 has 11 amino acids. CDR3 sequence (DNA): TGCAGTGCTACAAAGGGCTATGAGCAGTTCTTC. Translation gives CSATKGYEQFF.

This clone was observed a few times. The chain uses TRBV27 and TRBJ2-7, with D tentatively TRBD2 (6 bases). In germline, CDR1 is MNHEY, CDR2 SMNVEV (reference sequence). The CDR3 runs to 12 residues. The germline V and J ends were trimmed by 8 bases and 7 bases, with 15 bases remaining between them. CDR3 nucleotides: TGTGCCAGCGCGGGGCTGGGCGGGGAGCAGTACTTC. Its translation: CASAGLGGEQYF.

The V gene is TRBV7-2, the J gene TRBJ2-1; a weak D match, TRBD1 (6 bases). Germline-derived CDR1 and CDR2 are SGHTA and FQGNSA. CDR3 size: 15 residues. V was trimmed by 7 bases and J by 4 bases, leaving 17 bases between them. As DNA, the CDR3 is TGTGCCAGCACCCAGGGGAGAAGGTTATACAATGAGCAGTTCTTC. Amino acid sequence: CASTQGRRLYNEQFF.

The chain uses TRBV7-9 and TRBJ1-1; D possibly corresponds to TRBD1 (5 bases). Deletions cut 1 base from V and 12 bases from J, with 30 bases between. Germline loops: CDR1 SEHNR, CDR2 FQNEAQ (reference sequence). This CDR3 is built from 18 residues. CDR3 sequence: CASSLGFADTLRDGGTFF. The CDR3 region has the DNA TGTGCCAGCAGCTTAGGTTTTGCGGACACCTTAAGGGACGGGGGAACTTTCTTT.

This clone was seen a handful of times. CDR3 DNA: TGTGCCAGCAGCCAAGATCGGGGCAGCCTCTCTGGAAACACCATATATTTT. It codes for CASSQDRGSLSGNTIYF. This chain links TRBV3-1 (or the pseudogene TRBV3-2) with TRBJ1-3, with TRBD1 as a possible D gene (5 bases). The CDR3 runs 17 residues. The V gene lost 0 bases and the J gene lost 0 bases, with 12 bases spanning the gap. Germline CDR1 reads LGHDT; CDR2 reads YNNKEL (reference sequence).

This sequence joins TRBV2 and TRBJ1-2; 7 nucleotides align to TRBD1. V shed 7 bases, J shed 4 bases, and the junction held 9 bases outside the gene matches. Germline CDR1 is SNHLY and CDR2 is FYNNEI. The CDR3 sequence is 14 residues long. Here the CDR3 reads CASTSRDRRYGYTF. The CDR3 bases are TGTGCCAGCACCTCCCGGGACAGACGCTATGGCTACACCTTC.